The source of this TCR beta chain is a study of blood T cells in healthy people across ages. Primers used in a second PCR of roughly 6 to 11 cycles were a sample-barcoded 5' primer and a J-beta primer mix. TCRdb called the 5' RACE reads again in MiXCR, with one record for every CDR3 protein. The sample gives about 1.7 million distinct CDR3 sequences, about 30% of which show up once; approximately 7.7% is in the top ten. Germline-derived CDR1 and CDR2 are SQVTM and ANQGSEA. The CDR3 consists of 12 residues. V lost 3 bases and J lost 7, with 12 bases in between. Healthy Caucasians from Russia aged roughly 6 to 90 served as donors. About this clonotype: Its target is unknown.

Whole-study results and caveats: Age showed a roughly linear inverse relationship with TCR beta diversity per million T cells.

The material sequenced was blood. The sequence was collected from a woman aged 30 to 39 in good health. This sequence joins TRBV29-1 and TRBJ2-5, with D perhaps TRBD1 or TRBD2 (5 bases each). Here the CDR3 DNA reads TGCAGCGTTGACAGGGTTGGAGGGACCCAGTACTTC. It codes for CSVDRVGGTQYF.